This entry concerns a single T cell receptor (beta chain). No antigen is known for it. This entry is derived from a study of cytomegalovirus exposure and HLA in healthy donors. Study outcomes and limitations: With DRB1 most and HLA-C fewest, TCR association rates differed between HLA loci in a later analysis. An analysis done earlier found most TCR beta V segments productive about 87% or about 30% of the time. Three CMV-associated chains proved CMV antigen-specific in vitro.

Trimming cost V 5 bases and J 7 bases; bases outside gene matches: 2. CDR3 length equals 13 residues. Germline CDR1 is SGHAT and CDR2 is FQNNGV. The primer mix had 60 Vbeta and 13 Jbeta primers. The data were produced by immunoSEQ multiplex PCR, yet TCRdb's version contains in-frame clones alone and is incomplete. The sample holds more than 95,000 clones, around 78% seen once. Sequencing used PBMCs. The clonotype comes from a male donor in good health and CMV-seronegative. This chain links TRBV11-2 with TRBJ1-6, with TRBD1 identical over 7 bases. Here the CDR3 DNA reads TGTGCCAGCAGCCAGGACAGGAATTCACCCCTCCACTTT. Translation gives CASSQDRNSPLHF.